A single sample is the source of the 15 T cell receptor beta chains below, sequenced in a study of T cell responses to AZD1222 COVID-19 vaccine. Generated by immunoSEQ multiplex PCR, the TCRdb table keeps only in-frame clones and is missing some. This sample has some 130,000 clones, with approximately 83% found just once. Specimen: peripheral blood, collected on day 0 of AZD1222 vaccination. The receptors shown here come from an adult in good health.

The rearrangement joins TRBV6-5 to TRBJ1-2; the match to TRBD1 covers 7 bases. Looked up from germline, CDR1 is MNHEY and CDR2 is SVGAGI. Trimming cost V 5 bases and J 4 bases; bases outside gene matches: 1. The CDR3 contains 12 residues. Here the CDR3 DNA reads TGTGCCAGCAGTAGACAGGGCTATGGCTACACCTTC. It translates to CASSRQGYGYTF.

The CDR3 here is CASSLVGSPLHF. CDR3 bases: TGTGCCAGCAGCTTAGTTGGTTCACCCCTCCACTTT. The chain uses TRBV7-9 and TRBJ1-6; D gene uncertain. The CDR3 has 12 amino acids. Germline CDR1 SEHNR, CDR2 FQNEAQ (reference sequence). Between the trimmed V and J ends, which lost 1 base and 9 bases, there was a span of 4 bases.

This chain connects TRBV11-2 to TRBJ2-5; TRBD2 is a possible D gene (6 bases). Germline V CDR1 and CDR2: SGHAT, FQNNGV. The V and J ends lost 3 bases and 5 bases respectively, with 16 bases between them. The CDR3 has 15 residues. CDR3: CASSLGGALRETQYF. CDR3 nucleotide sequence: TGTGCCAGCAGCTTGGGCGGGGCGCTCCGGGAGACCCAGTACTTC.

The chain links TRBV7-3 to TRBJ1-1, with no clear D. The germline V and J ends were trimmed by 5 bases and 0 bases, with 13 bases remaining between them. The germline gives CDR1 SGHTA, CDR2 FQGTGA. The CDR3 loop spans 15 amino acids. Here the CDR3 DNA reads TGTGCCAGCAGCCCCCTCCTGGGCATGAACACTGAAGCTTTCTTT. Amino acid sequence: CASSPLLGMNTEAFF. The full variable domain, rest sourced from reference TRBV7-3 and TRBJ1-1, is GAGVSQTPSNKVTEKGKYVELRCDPISGHTALYWYRQSLGQGPEFLIYFQGTGAADDSGLPNDRFFAVRPEGSVSTLKIQRTERGDSAVYLCASSPLLGMNTEAFFGQGTRLTVV.

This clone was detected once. The CDR3 nucleotides read TGTGCCAGCTCACCCCCGGGTGGGATTGGCAAAAACATTCAGTACTTC. This gives the protein CASSPPGGIGKNIQYF. V and J are TRBV18 and TRBJ2-4, with D uncertain. Germline CDR1 and CDR2: KGHSH and LQKENI. Between the trimmed V and J ends, which lost 3 bases and 3 bases, there was a span of 15 bases. The CDR3 loop spans 16 amino acids.

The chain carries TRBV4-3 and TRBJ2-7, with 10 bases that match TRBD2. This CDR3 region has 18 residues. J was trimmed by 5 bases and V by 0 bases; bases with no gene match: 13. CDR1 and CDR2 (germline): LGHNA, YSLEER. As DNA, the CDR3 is TGCGCCAGCAGCCAAGACAGGGCTCGAACTAGCGGGAACCACGAGCAGTACTTC. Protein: CASSQDRARTSGNHEQYF.

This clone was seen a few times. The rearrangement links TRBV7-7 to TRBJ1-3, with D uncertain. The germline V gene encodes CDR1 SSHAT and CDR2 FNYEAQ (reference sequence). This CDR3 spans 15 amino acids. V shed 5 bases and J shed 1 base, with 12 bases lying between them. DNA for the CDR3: TGTGCCAGCAGCGTAGGACCGCTTTCTGGAAACACCATATATTTT. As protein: CASSVGPLSGNTIYF.

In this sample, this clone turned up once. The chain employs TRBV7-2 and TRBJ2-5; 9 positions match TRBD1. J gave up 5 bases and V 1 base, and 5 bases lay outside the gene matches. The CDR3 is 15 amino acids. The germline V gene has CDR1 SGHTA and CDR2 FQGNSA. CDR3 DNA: TGTGCCAGCAGCTTAGTCGTCGACAGGGGGGAGACCCAGTACTTC. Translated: CASSLVVDRGETQYF.

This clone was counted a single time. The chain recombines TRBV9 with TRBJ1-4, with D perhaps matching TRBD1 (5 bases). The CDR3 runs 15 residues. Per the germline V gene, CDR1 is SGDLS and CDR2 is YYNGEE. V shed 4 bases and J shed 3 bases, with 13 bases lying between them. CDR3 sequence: CASSPGDRANEKLFF. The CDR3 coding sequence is TGTGCCAGCAGCCCTGGAGACAGAGCTAATGAAAAACTGTTTTTT. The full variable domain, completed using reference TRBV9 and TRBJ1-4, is DSGVTQTPKHLITATGQRVTLRCSPRSGDLSVYWYQQSLDQGLQFLIQYYNGEERAKGNILERFSAQQFPDLHSELNLSSLELGDSALYFCASSPGDRANEKLFFGSGTQLSVL.

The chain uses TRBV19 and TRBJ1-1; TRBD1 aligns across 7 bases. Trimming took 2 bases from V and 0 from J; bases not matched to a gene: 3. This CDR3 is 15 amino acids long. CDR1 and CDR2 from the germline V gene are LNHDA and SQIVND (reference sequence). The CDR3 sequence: CASSIQGVMNTEAFF. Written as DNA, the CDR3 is TGTGCCAGTAGTATACAGGGGGTCATGAACACTGAAGCTTTCTTT.

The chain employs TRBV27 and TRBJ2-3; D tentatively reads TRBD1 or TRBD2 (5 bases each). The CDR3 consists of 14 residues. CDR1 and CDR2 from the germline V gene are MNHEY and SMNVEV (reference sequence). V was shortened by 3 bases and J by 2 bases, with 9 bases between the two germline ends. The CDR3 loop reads CASSFGGYTDTQYF. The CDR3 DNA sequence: TGTGCCAGCAGTTTTGGGGGTTACACAGATACGCAGTATTTT.

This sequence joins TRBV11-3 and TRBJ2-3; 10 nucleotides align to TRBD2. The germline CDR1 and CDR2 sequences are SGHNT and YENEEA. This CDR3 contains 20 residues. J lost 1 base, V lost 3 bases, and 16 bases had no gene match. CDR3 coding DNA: TGTGCCAGCAGCTTTCAGGGTCCAGCGGGGGGGTGGAGTGGCACAGATACGCAGTATTTT. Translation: CASSFQGPAGGWSGTDTQYF.

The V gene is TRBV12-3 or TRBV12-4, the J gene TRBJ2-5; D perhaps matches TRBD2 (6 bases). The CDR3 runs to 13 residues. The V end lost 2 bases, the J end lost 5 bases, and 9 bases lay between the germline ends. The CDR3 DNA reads TGTGCCAGCAGTTTATCGGGGGTCGAGACCCAGTACTTC. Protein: CASSLSGVETQYF.

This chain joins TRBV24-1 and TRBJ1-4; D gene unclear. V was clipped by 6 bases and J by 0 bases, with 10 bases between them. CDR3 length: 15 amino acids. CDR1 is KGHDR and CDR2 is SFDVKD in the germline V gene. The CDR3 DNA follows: TGTGCCACCAGTAACAGAACTACAACTAATGAAAAACTGTTTTTT. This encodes CATSNRTTTNEKLFF.

This CDR3 is CASSEGPWLANYGYTF. For the CDR3, the DNA is TGTGCCAGCAGTGAAGGACCGTGGCTAGCTAACTATGGCTACACCTTC. The genes are TRBV6-1 and TRBJ1-2, with no clear D. The length of the CDR3 is 16 residues. V was clipped by 1 base and J by 0 bases, with 12 bases between them. Per germline, CDR1 MNHNS and CDR2 SASEGT.